These T cell receptor beta chains were read from a single sample in a study of T cell responses to AZD1222 COVID-19 vaccine. Assay used: immunoSEQ multiplex PCR; TCRdb lists only in-frame clones, some missing. Of around 130,000 clones in the sample, approximately 92% are singletons; the top ten hold 4.2%. The sequencing used peripheral blood, collected 28 days after the second dose of the MenACWY control vaccine. The receptors were gathered from an adult who received the MenACWY meningococcal vaccine as a control. Both conserved end residues are part of each CDR3. Each record gives: V gene, J gene, CDR3 length, D gene, clone size, CDR3 DNA, CDR3 protein. The D gene is left open where the match is weak. Only part of the rows carry a size: once, few, many, or a class if the clone is expanded.

V: TRBV4-2; J: TRBJ2-2; length: 14; D: NA; size: NA; DNA: TGTGCCAGCAGCCAAGATGGGGGCACCGGGGAGCTGTTTTTT; CDR3: CASSQDGGTGELFF
V: TRBV7-8; J: TRBJ2-2; length: 16; D: TRBD1; size: NA; DNA: TGTGCCAGCAGCTTATTCATCGACAGGGCGAACGGGGAGCTGTTTTTT; CDR3: CASSLFIDRANGELFF
V: TRBV18; J: TRBJ1-4; length: 15; D: NA; size: NA; DNA: TGTGCCAGCTCACCACCGTCGGTCCGGGGGGAAAAACTGTTTTTT; CDR3: CASSPPSVRGEKLFF
V: TRBV2; J: TRBJ1-1; length: 14; D: NA; size: NA; DNA: TGTGCCAGCAGGGCAGGTCCACTGAACACTGAAGCTTTCTTT; CDR3: CASRAGPLNTEAFF
V: TRBV19; J: TRBJ1-6; length: 13; D: NA; size: NA; DNA: TGTGCCAGTAGTCCGAACCTCCATTCACCCCTCCACTTT; CDR3: CASSPNLHSPLHF
V: TRBV6-5; J: TRBJ2-3; length: 15; D: NA; size: few; DNA: TGTGCCAGCAGTTACGGGATGGAGGGCACAGATACGCAGTATTTT; CDR3: CASSYGMEGTDTQYF
V: TRBV7-3; J: TRBJ2-3; length: 16; D: TRBD2; size: once; DNA: TGTGCCAGCAGCTCCTCCGTGCGGGAGAGCACAGATACGCAGTATTTT; CDR3: CASSSSVRESTDTQYF
V: TRBV9; J: TRBJ2-2; length: 16; D: TRBD2; size: once; DNA: TGTGCCAGCAGCGTAGCGGGGGGGCCGAACACCGGGGAGCTGTTTTTT; CDR3: CASSVAGGPNTGELFF
V: TRBV19; J: TRBJ2-2; length: 14; D: NA; size: NA; DNA: TGTGCCAGTAGCTTTCCGGGGTACACCGGGGAGCTGTTTTTT; CDR3: CASSFPGYTGELFF
V: TRBV1; J: TRBJ2-4; length: 19; D: NA; size: NA; DNA: TGCACCAGCAGCAATCCTGGGACTAGTAAACCTCTAGCCAAAAACATTCAGTACTTC; CDR3: CTSSNPGTSKPLAKNIQYF
V: TRBV24-1; J: TRBJ2-5; length: 14; D: NA; size: NA; DNA: TGTGCCACCAGTGATTTGACAGACCAAGAGACCCAGTACTTC; CDR3: CATSDLTDQETQYF
V: TRBV28; J: TRBJ1-3; length: 16; D: NA; size: once; DNA: TGTGCCAGCAGTTCCCCCCCAGAGGGGGGAGGAAACACCATATATTTT; CDR3: CASSSPPEGGGNTIYF
V: TRBV27; J: TRBJ2-7; length: 12; D: TRBD1; size: NA; DNA: TGTGCCAGCGGGACAGGGAAATACGAGCAGTACTTC; CDR3: CASGTGKYEQYF